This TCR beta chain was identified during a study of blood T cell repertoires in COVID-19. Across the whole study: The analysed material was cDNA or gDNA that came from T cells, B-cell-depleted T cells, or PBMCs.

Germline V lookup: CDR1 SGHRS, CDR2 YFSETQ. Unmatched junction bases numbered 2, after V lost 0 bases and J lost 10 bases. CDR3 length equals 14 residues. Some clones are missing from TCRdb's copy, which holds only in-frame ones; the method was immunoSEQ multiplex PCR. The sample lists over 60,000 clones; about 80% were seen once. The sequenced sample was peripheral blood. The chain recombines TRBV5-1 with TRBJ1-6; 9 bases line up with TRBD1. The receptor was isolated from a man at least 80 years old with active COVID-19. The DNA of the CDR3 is TGCGCCAGCAGCTTGGAGGACAGGGGCTCACCCCTCCACTTT. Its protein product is CASSLEDRGSPLHF.